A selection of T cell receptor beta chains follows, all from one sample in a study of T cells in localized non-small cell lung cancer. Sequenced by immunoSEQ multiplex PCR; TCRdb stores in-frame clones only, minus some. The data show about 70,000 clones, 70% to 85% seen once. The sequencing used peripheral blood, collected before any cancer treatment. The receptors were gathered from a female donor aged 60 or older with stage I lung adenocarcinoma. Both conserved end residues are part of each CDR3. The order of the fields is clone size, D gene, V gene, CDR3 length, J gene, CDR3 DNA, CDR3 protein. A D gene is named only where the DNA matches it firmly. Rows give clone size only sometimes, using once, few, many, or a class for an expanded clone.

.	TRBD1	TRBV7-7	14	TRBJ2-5	TGTGCTAGCAGCTTGGACAGGGGCGGGGATCCCCAGTACTTC	CASSLDRGGDPQYF
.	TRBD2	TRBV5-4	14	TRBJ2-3	TGTGCCAGCAGCATTCGGACTAGAACAGATACGCAGTATTTT	CASSIRTRTDTQYF
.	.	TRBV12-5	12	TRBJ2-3	TGTGCTAGTGCCTCTCCCACAGATACGCAGTATTTT	CASASPTDTQYF
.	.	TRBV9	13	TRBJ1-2	TGTGCCAGCAGTAGGGACCTTAACTATGGCTACACCTTC	CASSRDLNYGYTF
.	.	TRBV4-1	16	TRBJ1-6	TGCGCCAGCAGCCATGCGAAGGTGCTGAGGGGTTGGACCCTCCACTTT	CASSHAKVLRGWTLHF
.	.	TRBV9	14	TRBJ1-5	TGTGCCAGCAGCGCAGGGGCGAGCAATCAGCCCCAGCATTTT	CASSAGASNQPQHF
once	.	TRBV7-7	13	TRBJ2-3	TGTGCCAGCAGCTTAGTGGACGACGGTACGCAGTATTTT	CASSLVDDGTQYF
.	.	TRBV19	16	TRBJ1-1	TGTGCCAGTAGTATGTTTCTTAAGGGTGTGGACACTGAAGCTTTCTTT	CASSMFLKGVDTEAFF
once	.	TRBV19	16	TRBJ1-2	TGTGCCAGTAGACGAACTACAGGCCCCACTAACTATGGCTACACCTTC	CASRRTTGPTNYGYTF
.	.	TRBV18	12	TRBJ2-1	TGTGCCAGCTCACCAGGGTACAATGAGCAGTTCTTC	CASSPGYNEQFF
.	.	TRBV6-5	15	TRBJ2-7	TGTGCCAGCAGTTACCGACAGGATAGACCCTACGAGCAGTACTTC	CASSYRQDRPYEQYF
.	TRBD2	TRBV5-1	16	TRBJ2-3	TGCGCCAGCAGCCCGGGACTAGCGGGAGGTCTGGATACGCAGTATTTT	CASSPGLAGGLDTQYF
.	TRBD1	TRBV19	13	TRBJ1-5	TGTGCCAGTACGACAGGGATGGATCAGCCCCAGCATTTT	CASTTGMDQPQHF
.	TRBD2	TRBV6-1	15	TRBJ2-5	TGTGCCAGCAGTCAAGCGGGGGGGCGCCAAGAGACCCAGTACTTC	CASSQAGGRQETQYF
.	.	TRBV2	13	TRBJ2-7	TGTGCCAGCAGGGCAGGGATGGGGTACGAGCAGTACTTC	CASRAGMGYEQYF
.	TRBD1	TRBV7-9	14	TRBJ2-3	TGTGCCAGCAGCGTCCGGAGGGGGACAGGGGGGCACGTTTTT	CASSVRRGTGGHVF
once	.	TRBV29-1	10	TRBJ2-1	TGCAGCGTTGTTACCGTTGAGCAGTTCTTC	CSVVTVEQFF
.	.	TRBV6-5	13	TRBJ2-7	TGTGCCAGCAGGCGCCTGGTCTCCTACGAGCAGTACTTC	CASRRLVSYEQYF
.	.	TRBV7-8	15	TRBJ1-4	TGTGCCAGCAGCTTAGCCCTTCCGGGTGGCGAAAAACTGTTTTTT	CASSLALPGGEKLFF
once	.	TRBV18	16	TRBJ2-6	TGTGCCAGCTCACCACAGGAGGGCTCTGGGGCCAACGTCCTGACTTTC	CASSPQEGSGANVLTF
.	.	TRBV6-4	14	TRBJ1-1	TGTGCCAGCAGGGATGCTGACAGAAACACTGAAGCTTTCTTT	CASRDADRNTEAFF
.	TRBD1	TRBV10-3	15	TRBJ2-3	TGTGCCATCAGTGAGAACAGGGGTAGCACAGATACGCAGTATTTT	CAISENRGSTDTQYF